One and the same sample provided the 2 T cell receptor beta chains below, sequenced in a study of T cell changes during pregnancy in multiple sclerosis (dated by TCRdb to the late 2010s). Libraries were made using the immunoSEQ multiplex PCR assay. What TCRdb holds here is the immuneACCESS table cut down to in-frame rearrangements. Part of the clones is not present; checked against another copy, under half of the missing clones reflect an unresolved V gene, and the others are unexplained. The sample includes fewer than 45,000 clones, with 88% observed a single time. The ten largest clones capture 6% to 7.5% of the sample. Sequencing was performed on CD8+ T cells from peripheral blood mononuclear cells, taken in the third trimester of pregnancy. The receptors were gathered from a female donor with multiple sclerosis, enrolled in a pregnancy study.

V is TRBV4-3 and J is TRBJ2-1; D gene unclear. V was trimmed by 1 base and J by 5 bases, leaving 9 bases between them. The CDR3 extends over 14 amino acids. Germline V gene lookup returns CDR1 LGHNA and CDR2 YSLEER. CDR3 amino acids: CASSQVFQNNEQFF. CDR3 DNA sequence: TGCGCCAGCAGCCAAGTTTTCCAGAACAATGAGCAGTTCTTC.

V usage is TRBV2 and J usage is TRBJ2-2, with D possibly being TRBD1 (5 bases). CDR3 length: 15 residues. The ends were cut back, 6 bases at V and 4 bases at J, with 15 bases in the middle. Germline V gives CDR1 SNHLY, CDR2 FYNNEI. CDR3 sequence reads: CASSTYPRVTGELFF. Written as DNA, the CDR3 is TGTGCCAGCAGCACGTACCCCAGGGTCACCGGGGAGCTGTTTTTT.